This note documents a single T cell receptor beta chain sequence. Its antigen remains unidentified. Nothing much larger sits one base from this clone, and base qualities are not available. The sample is drawn from a study of CD8 T cells in Susac syndrome (dated by TCRdb to about 2019). At the level of the whole study: Of the Susac syndrome patients who were sequenced, about 6 had clinically active disease and eight were in clinical remission. At blood withdrawal, Susac syndrome patients were either therapy-naive, taking corticosteroids (in some cases with IVIg as well), or taking IVIg alone. Repertoire sequencing was used to test whether CD8+ T cell activation and differentiation in Susac syndrome was antigen driven. On the study overall, not on this receptor specifically: In the CD4+ T cell repertoire of Susac syndrome patients, clonal expansion was not detected. The number of individuals in the TCR sequencing and HLA analysis was recognized as being relatively small.

Peripheral blood CD8+ and CD4+ T cells from healthy donors, Susac syndrome patients and multiple sclerosis patients were profiled by high-throughput TCR beta sequencing. The Susac syndrome patients fulfilled recently defined diagnostic criteria for either definite or probable disease. CD8+ TEMRA cells were enriched by FACS, while bulk CD8+ and CD4+ T cells were purified by magnetic negative isolation. Blood was drawn into EDTA tubes, processed within 24 hours, and PBMCs were isolated by density gradient centrifugation. PBMCs intended for TCR sequencing were cryopreserved in liquid nitrogen and were subsequently thawed in a 37 degrees C water bath. Purity of sorted or isolated CD4+, CD8+ and CD8+ TEMRA cells was at least 90%. RNA was extracted with the RNeasy kit and roughly 0.5 to 1 ug was reverse transcribed using random hexamers. TCR beta CDR3 regions were amplified with the immunoSEQ multiplex PCR assay covering 54 Vbeta and 13 Jbeta segments. Bias from PCR amplification was corrected by using a synthetic template baseline for primer optimization and for computational correction. Per the source publication's procedure: Reads were annotated to V, D and J genes per IMGT and analyzed with immunoSEQ Analyzer, keeping only productive sequences. To calculate clonality, Shannon entropy was normalized by log2 of the number of productive unique sequences and then subtracted from one. For each patient and control, public and private clones were evaluated among the 100 most prevalent clones. Susac-specific clones were defined as absent from healthy and MS cohorts, some 1,000 published viral clones and other ImmuneACCESS disease sequences. Through fastp at Q25 and MiXCR, TCRdb rebuilt clones from the public reads, retaining in-frame beta chains. When rows share a CDR3 protein, they turn into one entry using the most common DNA and genes. The V and J calls shown here were made by TCRdb, not taken from the authors' results. Recorded for this sample are approximately 210,000 distinct CDR3 sequences; roughly 93% of them occurred a single time. 0.15% of the sample is taken by the ten largest.

At the junction V is shortened by 6 bases and J by 8 bases; bases outside the gene matches: 23. Based on the germline V gene (reference sequence), the CDR1 and CDR2 sequences are DFQATT and SNEGSKA. The CDR3 goes from the cysteine to the phenylalanine over 19 residues. Only CDR3 DNA remains: 57 bases, in frame from the first base. The source material was CD4+ T cells from PBMCs. This receptor was taken from a human donor with Susac syndrome. The chain employs TRBV20-1 and TRBJ2-1; 12 bases in the junction line up with TRBD1. The encoded CDR3 is CSAHGTGGNAVRFGDEQFF. In nucleotide form, the sequence is TGCAGTGCGCATGGGACAGGGGGCAATGCGGTTAGGTTCGGGGATGAGCAGTTCTTC.